Below, one TCR beta chain is given with its context. The CDR3 has 14 amino acids. Germline V gene sequence: CDR1 SEHNR, CDR2 FQNEAQ (reference sequence). V was clipped by 5 bases and J by 3 bases, with 13 bases between them. This specimen comes from a study of blood T cell repertoires in COVID-19. TCRdb keeps only in-frame clones here, not all; method: immunoSEQ multiplex PCR. The sample carries 250,000 to 300,000 clones, around 83% recorded once. The TCR was taken from a middle-aged man who had been exposed to COVID-19. This chain joins TRBV7-9 and TRBJ1-2; D gene unclear. The sample was PBMCs or T cells enriched from blood (not recorded which). The CDR3 reads CASSPFDGDYGYTF. The CDR3 DNA is TGTGCCAGCAGCCCATTCGACGGGGACTATGGCTACACCTTC.